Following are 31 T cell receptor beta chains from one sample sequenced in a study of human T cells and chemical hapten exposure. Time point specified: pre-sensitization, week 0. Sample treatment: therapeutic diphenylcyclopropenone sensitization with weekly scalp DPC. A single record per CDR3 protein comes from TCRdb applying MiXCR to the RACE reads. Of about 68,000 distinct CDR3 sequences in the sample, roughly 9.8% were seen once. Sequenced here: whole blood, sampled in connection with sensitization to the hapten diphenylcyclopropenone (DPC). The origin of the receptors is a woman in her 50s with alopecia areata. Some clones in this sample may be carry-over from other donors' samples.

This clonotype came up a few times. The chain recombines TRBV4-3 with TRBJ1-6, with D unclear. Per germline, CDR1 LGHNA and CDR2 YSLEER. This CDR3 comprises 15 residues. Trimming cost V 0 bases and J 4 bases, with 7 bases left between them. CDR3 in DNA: TGCGCCAGCAGCCAAGATTCCGGGTATAATTCACCCCTCCACTTT. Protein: CASSQDSGYNSPLHF.

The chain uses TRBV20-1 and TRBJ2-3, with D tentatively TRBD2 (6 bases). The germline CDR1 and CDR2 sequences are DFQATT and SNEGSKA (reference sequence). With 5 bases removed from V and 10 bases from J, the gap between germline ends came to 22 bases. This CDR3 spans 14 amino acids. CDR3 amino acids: CSAPEGGRANAQYF. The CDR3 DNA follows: TGCAGTGCTCCGGAGGGCGGTCGGGCCAATGCGCAGTATTTT.

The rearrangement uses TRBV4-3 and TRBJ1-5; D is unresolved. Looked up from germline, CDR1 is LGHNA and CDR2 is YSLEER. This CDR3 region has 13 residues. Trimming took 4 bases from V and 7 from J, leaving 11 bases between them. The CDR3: CASSLLVWQPQHF. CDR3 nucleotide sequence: TGCGCCAGCAGCCTCCTCGTATGGCAGCCCCAGCATTTT.

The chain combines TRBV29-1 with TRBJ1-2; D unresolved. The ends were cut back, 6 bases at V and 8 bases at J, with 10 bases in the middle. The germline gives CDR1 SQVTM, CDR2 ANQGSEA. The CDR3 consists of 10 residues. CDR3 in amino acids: CSVYIGGYTF. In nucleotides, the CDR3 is TGCAGCGTATACATCGGCGGCTACACCTTC. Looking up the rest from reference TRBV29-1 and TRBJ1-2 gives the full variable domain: SAVISQKPSRDICQRGTSLTIQCQVDSQVTMMFWYRQQPGQSLTLIATANQGSEATYESGFVIDKFPISRPNLTFSTLTVSNMSPEDSSIYLCSVYIGGYTFGSGTRLTVV.

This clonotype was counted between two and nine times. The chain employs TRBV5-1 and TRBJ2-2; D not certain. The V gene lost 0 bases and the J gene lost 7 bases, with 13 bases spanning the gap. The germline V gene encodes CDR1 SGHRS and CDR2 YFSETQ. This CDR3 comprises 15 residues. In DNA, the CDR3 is TGCGCCAGCAGCTTGGTAGCTATGACAAGCGGGGAGCTGTTTTTT. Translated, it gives CASSLVAMTSGELFF.

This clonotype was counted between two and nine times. The CDR3 bases are TGTGCCAGCTTGTGGGGGGCCGTTGGCGAGCAGTACTTC. This gives the protein CASLWGAVGEQYF. J is TRBJ2-7 and V is TRBV12-3 or TRBV12-4; TRBD1 or TRBD2 may be the D gene (6 bases each). The CDR3 is made up of 13 amino acids. Trimming removed 8 bases from V and 6 bases from J, with 17 bases in between.

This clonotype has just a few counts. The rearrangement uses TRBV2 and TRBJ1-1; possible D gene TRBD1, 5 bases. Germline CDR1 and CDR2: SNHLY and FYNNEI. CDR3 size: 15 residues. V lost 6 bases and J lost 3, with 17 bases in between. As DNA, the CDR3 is TGTGCCAGCAGCAAGGGGACTGGGTTGGACACTGAAGCTTTCTTT. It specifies CASSKGTGLDTEAFF.

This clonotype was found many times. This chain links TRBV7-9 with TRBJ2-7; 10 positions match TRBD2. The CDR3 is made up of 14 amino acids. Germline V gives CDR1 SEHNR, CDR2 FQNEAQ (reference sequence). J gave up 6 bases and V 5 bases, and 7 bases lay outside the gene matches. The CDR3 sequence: CASSVSGRLGEQYF. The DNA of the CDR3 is TGTGCCAGCAGCGTTAGCGGGAGGTTAGGCGAGCAGTACTTC.

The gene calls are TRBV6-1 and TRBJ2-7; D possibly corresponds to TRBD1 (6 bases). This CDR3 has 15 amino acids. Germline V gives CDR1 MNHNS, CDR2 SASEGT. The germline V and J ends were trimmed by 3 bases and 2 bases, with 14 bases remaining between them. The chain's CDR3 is CASSEAGQRAYEQYF. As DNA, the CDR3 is TGTGCCAGCAGTGAGGCCGGACAGCGAGCCTACGAGCAGTACTTC.

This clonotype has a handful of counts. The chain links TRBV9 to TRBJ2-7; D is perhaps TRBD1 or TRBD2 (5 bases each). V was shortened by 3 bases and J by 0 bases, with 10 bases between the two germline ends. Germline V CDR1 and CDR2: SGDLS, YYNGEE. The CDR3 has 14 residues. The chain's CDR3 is CASSGTGTSYEQYF. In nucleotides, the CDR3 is TGTGCCAGCAGCGGCACCGGGACCTCCTACGAGCAGTACTTC. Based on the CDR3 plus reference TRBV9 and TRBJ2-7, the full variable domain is DSGVTQTPKHLITATGQRVTLRCSPRSGDLSVYWYQQSLDQGLQFLIQYYNGEERAKGNILERFSAQQFPDLHSELNLSSLELGDSALYFCASSGTGTSYEQYFGPGTRLTVT.

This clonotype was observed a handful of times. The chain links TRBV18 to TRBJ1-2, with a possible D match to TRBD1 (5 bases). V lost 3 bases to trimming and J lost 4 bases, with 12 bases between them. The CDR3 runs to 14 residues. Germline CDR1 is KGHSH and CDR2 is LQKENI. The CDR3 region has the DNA TGTGCCAGCTCACCCCCAGGGAAGGGCTATGGCTACACCTTC. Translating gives CASSPPGKGYGYTF.

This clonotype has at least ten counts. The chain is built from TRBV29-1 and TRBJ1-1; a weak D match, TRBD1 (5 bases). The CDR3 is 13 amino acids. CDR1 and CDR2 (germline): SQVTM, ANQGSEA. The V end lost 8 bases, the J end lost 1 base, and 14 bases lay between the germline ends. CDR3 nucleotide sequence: TGCAGCCACTTTAACGGGGGGAACACTGAAGCTTTCTTT. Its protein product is CSHFNGGNTEAFF.

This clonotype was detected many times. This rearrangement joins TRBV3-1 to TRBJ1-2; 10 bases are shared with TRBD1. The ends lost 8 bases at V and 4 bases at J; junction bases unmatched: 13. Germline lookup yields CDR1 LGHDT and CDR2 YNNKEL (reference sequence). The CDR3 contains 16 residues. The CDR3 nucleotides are TGTGCCAGCGGGACGACAGGGGGCCCCCCGGGCTATGGCTACACCTTC. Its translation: CASGTTGGPPGYGYTF.

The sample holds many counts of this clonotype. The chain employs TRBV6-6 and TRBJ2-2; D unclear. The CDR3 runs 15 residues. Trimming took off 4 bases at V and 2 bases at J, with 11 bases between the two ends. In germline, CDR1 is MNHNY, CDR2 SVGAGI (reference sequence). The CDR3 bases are TGTGCCAGCAGTTCCACGGACGGTAACACCGGGGAGCTGTTTTTT. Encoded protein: CASSSTDGNTGELFF.

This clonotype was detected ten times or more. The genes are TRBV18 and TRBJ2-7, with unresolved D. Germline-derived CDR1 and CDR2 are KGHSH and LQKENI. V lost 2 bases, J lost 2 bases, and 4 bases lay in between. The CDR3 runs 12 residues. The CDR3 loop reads CASSPSTYEQYF. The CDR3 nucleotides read TGTGCCAGCTCACCAAGCACCTACGAGCAGTACTTC.

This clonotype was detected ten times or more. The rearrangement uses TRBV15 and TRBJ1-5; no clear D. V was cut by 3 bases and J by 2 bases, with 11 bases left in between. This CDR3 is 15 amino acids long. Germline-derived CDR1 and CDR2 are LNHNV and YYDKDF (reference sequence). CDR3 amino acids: CATSSSGDGNQPQHF. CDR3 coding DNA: TGTGCCACCAGCAGCTCGGGAGACGGCAATCAGCCCCAGCATTTT.

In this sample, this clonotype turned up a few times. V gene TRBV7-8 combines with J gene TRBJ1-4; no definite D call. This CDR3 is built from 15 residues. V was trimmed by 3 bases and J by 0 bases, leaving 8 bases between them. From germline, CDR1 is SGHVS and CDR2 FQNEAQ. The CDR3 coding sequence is TGTGCCAGCAGCTTGAACACGGCAACTAATGAAAAACTGTTTTTT. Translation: CASSLNTATNEKLFF.

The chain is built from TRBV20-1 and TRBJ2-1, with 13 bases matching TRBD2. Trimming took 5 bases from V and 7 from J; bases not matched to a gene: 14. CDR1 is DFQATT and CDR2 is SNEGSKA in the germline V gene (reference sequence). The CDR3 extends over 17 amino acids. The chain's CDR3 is CSAGTTSGRAYRNEQFF. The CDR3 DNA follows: TGCAGTGCTGGAACAACTAGCGGGAGGGCCTATAGAAATGAGCAGTTCTTC.

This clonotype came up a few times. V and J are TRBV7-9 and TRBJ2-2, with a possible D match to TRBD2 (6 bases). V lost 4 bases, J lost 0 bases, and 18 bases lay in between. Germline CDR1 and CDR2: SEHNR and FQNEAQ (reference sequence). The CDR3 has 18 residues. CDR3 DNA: TGTGCCAGCAGCTCCCCCACGGGACTGGCAACGAACACCGGGGAGCTGTTTTTT. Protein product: CASSSPTGLATNTGELFF.

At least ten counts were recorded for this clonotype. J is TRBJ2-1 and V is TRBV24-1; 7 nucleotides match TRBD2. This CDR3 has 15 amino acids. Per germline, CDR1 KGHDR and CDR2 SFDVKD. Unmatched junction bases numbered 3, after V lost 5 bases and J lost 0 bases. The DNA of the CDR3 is TGTGCCACCAGTGCTCGCGGGAGCTCCTACAATGAGCAGTTCTTC. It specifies CATSARGSSYNEQFF.

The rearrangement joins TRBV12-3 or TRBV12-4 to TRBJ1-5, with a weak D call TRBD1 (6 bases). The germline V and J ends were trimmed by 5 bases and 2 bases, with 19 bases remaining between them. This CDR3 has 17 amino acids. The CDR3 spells CASSLLWGAGGNQPQHF. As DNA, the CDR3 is TGTGCCAGCAGTCTCCTTTGGGGGGCCGGCGGCAATCAGCCCCAGCATTTT.

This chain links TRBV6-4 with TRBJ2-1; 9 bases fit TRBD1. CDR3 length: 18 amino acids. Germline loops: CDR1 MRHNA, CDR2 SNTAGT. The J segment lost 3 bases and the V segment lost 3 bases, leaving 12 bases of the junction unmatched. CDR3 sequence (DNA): TGTGCCAGCAGTGATATTTGGGGACAGGGAGGATACTACAATGAGCAGTTCTTC. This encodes CASSDIWGQGGYYNEQFF.

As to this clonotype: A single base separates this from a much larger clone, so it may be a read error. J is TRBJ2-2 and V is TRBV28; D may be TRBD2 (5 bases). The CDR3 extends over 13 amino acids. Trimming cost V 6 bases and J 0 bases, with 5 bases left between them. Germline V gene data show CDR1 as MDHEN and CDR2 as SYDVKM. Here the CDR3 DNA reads TGTGCCAGCAGACTAGCGAACACCGGGGAGCTGTTTTTT. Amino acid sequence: CASRLANTGELFF.

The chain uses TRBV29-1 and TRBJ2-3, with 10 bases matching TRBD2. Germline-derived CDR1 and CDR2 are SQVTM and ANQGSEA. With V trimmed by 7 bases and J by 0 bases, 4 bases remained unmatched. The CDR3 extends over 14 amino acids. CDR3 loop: CSALLAGSTDTQYF. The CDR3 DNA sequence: TGCAGCGCTCTACTAGCGGGGAGCACAGATACGCAGTATTTT.

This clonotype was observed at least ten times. CDR3 bases: TGTGCCAGCAGTTCCCGCCGGGGGAACCAAGAGACCCAGTACTTC. It codes for CASSSRRGNQETQYF. The V and J genes are TRBV12-3 or TRBV12-4 and TRBJ2-5; perhaps TRBD2 as D (6 bases). This CDR3 comprises 15 residues. V lost 4 bases and J 0 bases, leaving 12 bases between the germline ends.

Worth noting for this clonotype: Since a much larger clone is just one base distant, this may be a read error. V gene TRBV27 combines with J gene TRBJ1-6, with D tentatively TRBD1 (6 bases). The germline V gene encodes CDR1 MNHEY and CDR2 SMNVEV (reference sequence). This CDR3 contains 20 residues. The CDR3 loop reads CASSSSGASGPSSYNSPLNF. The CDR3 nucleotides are TGTGCCAGCAGTTCCTCAGGGGCCAGCGGACCCAGCTCCTATAATTCACCCCTCAACTTT.

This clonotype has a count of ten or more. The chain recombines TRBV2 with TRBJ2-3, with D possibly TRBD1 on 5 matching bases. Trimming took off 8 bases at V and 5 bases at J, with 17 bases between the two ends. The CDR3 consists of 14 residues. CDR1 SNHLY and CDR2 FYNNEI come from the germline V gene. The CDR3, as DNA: TGTGCCAGCGACTTAACAGGTTTAGGAGATACGCAGTATTTT. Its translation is CASDLTGLGDTQYF.

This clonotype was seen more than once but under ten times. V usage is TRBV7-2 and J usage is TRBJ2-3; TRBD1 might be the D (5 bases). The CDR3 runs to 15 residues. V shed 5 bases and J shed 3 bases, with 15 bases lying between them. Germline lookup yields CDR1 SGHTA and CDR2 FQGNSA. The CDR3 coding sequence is TGTGCCAGCAGCACCAGGGTCTTATTAACAGATACGCAGTATTTT. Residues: CASSTRVLLTDTQYF.

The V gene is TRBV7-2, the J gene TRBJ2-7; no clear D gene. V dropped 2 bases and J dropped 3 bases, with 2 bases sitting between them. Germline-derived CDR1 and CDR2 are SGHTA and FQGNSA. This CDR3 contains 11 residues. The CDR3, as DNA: TGTGCCAGCAGCTTACTCTACGAGCAGTACTTC. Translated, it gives CASSLLYEQYF.

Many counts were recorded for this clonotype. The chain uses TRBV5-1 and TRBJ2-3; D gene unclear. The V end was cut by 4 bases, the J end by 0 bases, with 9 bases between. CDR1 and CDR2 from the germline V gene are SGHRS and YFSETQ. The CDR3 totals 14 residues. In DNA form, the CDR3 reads TGCGCCAGCAGCCACTCGGACAGCACAGATACGCAGTATTTT. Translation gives CASSHSDSTDTQYF.

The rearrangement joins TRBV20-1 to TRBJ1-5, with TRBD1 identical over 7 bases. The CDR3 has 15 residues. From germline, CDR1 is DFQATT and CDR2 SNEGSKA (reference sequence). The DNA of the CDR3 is TGCAGGAACCTTACCGGGACAGAGGAAACCAAGCCCCAGCATTTT. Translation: CRNLTGTEETKPQHF.